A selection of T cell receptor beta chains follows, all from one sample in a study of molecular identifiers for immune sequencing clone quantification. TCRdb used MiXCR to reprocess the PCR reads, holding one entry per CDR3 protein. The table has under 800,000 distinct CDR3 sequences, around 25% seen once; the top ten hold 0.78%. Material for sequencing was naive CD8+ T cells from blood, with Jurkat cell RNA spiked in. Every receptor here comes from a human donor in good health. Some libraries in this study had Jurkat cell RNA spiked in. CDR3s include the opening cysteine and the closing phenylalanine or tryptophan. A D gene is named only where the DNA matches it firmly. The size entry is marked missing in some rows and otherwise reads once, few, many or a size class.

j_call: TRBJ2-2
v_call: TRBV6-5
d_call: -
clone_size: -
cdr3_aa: CASSWATGGENTGELFF
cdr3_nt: TGTGCCAGCAGTTGGGCTACTGGCGGGGAGAACACCGGGGAGCTGTTTTTT

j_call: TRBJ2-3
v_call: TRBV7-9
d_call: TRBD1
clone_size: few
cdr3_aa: CASSSGQGETDTQYF
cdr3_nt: TGTGCCAGCAGCTCGGGACAGGGGGAGACAGATACGCAGTATTTT

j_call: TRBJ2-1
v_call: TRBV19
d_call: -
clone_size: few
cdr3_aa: CASSVDSPGEQFF
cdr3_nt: TGTGCCAGTAGTGTCGACAGTCCGGGTGAGCAGTTCTTC

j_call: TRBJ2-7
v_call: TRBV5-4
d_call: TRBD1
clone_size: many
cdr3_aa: CASSAGQGSEQYF
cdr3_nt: TGTGCCAGCAGCGCCGGACAGGGGAGCGAGCAGTACTTC

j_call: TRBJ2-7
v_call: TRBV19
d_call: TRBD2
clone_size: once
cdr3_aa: CASGTVAGDSCEQYF
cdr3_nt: TGTGCCAGTGGAACAGTAGCGGGGGACTCCTGCGAGCAGTACTTC

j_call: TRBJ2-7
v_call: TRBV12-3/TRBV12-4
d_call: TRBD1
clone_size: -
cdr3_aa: CASSLAGTEYHEQYF
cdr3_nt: TGTGCCAGCAGTTTAGCCGGGACAGAATACCACGAGCAGTACTTC

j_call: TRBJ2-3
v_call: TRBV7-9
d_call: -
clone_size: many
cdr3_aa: CASSSSVSRTDTQYF
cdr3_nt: TGTGCCAGCAGCTCGTCCGTTTCTCGCACAGATACGCAGTATTTT

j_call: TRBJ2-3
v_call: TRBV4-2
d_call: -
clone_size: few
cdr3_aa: CASSQDSLGVDTQYF
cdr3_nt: TGTGCCAGCAGCCAAGACTCCTTGGGGGTAGATACGCAGTATTTT

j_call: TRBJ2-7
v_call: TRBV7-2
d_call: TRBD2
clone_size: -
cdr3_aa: CASRARAGGLDEQYF
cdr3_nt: TGTGCCAGCAGGGCCCGGGCGGGGGGGCTCGACGAGCAGTACTTC

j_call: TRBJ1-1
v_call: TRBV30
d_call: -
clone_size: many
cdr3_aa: CAWSVIQGYTEAFF
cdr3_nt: TGTGCCTGGAGTGTAATCCAGGGATACACTGAAGCTTTCTTT

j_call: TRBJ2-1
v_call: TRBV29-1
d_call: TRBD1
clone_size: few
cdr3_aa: CSVDGTEYGQFF
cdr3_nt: TGCAGCGTTGATGGGACAGAGTACGGCCAGTTCTTC

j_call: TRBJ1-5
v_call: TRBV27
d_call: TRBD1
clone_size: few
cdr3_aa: CASSQGTGYQPQHF
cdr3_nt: TGTGCCAGCAGTCAAGGGACAGGGTATCAGCCCCAGCATTTT

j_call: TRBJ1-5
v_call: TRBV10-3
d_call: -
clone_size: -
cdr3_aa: CAIRDLGNQPQHF
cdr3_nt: TGTGCCATCAGGGACCTGGGGAATCAGCCCCAGCATTTT

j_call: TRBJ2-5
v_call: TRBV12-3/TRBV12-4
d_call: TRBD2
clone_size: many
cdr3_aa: CASSALFSGGRLGETQYF
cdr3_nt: TGTGCCAGCAGTGCCCTCTTTAGCGGGGGGAGGCTGGGGGAGACCCAGTACTTC

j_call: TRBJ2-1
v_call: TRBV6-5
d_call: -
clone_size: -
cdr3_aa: CASSYRGGTPYNEQFF
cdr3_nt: TGTGCCAGCAGTTACAGGGGGGGTACCCCCTACAATGAGCAGTTCTTC

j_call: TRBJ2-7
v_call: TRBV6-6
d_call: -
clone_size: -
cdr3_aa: CASRTTYEQYF
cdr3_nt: TGTGCCAGCAGAACGACGTACGAGCAGTACTTC

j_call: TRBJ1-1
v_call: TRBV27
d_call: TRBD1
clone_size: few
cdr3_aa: CASSFGRGFTEAFF
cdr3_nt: TGTGCCAGCAGTTTTGGCAGGGGGTTTACTGAAGCTTTCTTT

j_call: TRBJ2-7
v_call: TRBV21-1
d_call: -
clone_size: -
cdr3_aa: CASSKRPSGNYEQYF
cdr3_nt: TGTGCCAGCAGCAAAAGACCTAGCGGAAACTACGAGCAGTACTTC

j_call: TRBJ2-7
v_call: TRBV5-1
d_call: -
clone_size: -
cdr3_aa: CASTGLSSYEQYF
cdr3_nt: TGCGCCAGTACGGGACTCAGCTCCTACGAGCAGTACTTC

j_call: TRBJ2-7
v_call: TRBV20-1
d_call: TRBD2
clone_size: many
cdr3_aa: CSARESGGDYEQYF
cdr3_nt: TGCAGTGCTAGAGAGTCTGGGGGGGACTACGAGCAGTACTTC

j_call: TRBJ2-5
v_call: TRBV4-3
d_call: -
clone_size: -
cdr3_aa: CASSQELPSSETQYF
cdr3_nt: TGCGCCAGCAGCCAGGAACTTCCAAGTTCAGAGACCCAGTACTTC

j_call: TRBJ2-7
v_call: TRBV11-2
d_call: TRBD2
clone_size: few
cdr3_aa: CASSLEAGYTYEQYF
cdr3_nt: TGTGCCAGCAGCTTAGAAGCGGGGTACACTTACGAGCAGTACTTC

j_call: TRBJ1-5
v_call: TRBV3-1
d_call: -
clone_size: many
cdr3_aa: CASSQGLYSNQPQHF
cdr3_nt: TGTGCCAGCAGCCAGGGCCTATATAGCAATCAGCCCCAGCATTTT

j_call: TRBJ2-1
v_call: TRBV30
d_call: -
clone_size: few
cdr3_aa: CACRALSRNEQFF
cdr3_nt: TGTGCCTGTCGGGCCCTAAGTAGAAATGAGCAGTTCTTC

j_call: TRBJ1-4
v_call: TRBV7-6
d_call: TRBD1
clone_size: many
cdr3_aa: CASSLSGGGSEKLFF
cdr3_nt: TGTGCCAGCAGCTTATCAGGGGGCGGCAGCGAAAAACTGTTTTTT

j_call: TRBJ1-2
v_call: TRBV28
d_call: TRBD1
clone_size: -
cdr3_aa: CASSPTGQGVSGYTF
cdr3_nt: TGTGCCAGCAGTCCAACCGGACAGGGGGTGAGTGGCTACACCTTC

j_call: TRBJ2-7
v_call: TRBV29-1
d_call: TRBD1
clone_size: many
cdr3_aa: CSVEGQGLPYEQYF
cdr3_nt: TGCAGCGTTGAAGGACAGGGGTTACCGTACGAGCAGTACTTC

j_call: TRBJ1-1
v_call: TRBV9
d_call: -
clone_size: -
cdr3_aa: CASSPRPALDTEAFF
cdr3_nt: TGTGCCAGCAGCCCGCGTCCCGCGTTGGACACTGAAGCTTTCTTT

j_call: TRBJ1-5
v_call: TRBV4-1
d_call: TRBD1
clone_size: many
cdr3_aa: CASSQLDRDQPQHF
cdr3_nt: TGCGCCAGCAGCCAATTGGACAGGGACCAGCCCCAGCATTTT

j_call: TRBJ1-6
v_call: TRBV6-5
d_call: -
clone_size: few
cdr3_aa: CASSYATGSPLHF
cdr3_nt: TGTGCCAGCAGTTACGCCACAGGTTCACCCCTCCACTTT

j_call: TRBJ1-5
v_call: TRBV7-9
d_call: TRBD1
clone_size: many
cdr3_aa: CASSGDRTEGPQHF
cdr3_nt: TGTGCCAGCAGCGGGGACAGAACCGAAGGGCCCCAGCATTTT

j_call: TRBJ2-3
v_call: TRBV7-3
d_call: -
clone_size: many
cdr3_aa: CASSLWASTTDTQYF
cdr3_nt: TGTGCCAGCAGCTTATGGGCTAGTACTACAGATACGCAGTATTTT

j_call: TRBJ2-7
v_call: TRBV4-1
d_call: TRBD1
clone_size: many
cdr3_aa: CASSQESGQGHYEQYF
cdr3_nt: TGCGCCAGCAGCCAAGAATCCGGACAGGGGCATTACGAGCAGTACTTC

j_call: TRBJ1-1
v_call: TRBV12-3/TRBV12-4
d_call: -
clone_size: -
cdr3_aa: CPSSLEGGTEAFF
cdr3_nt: TGTCCCAGCAGTTTAGAGGGCGGCACTGAAGCTTTCTTT

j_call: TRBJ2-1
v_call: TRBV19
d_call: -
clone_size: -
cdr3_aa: CASSIGLSNEQFF
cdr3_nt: TGTGCCAGTAGTATCGGCCTATCCAATGAGCAGTTCTTC

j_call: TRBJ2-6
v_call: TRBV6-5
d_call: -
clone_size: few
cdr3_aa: CASRGARFDGANVLTF
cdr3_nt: TGTGCCAGCAGGGGGGCTAGGTTCGACGGGGCCAACGTCCTGACTTTC

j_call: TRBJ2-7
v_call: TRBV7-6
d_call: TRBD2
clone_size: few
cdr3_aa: CASSSSGTSGSSYEQYF
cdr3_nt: TGTGCCAGCAGCTCGTCCGGGACTAGCGGGAGTAGCTACGAGCAGTACTTC

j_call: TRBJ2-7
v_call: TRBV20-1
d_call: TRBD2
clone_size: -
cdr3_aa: CCAPPYAGGPYEQYF
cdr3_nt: TGCTGTGCCCCGCCCTATGCGGGAGGGCCCTACGAGCAGTACTTC

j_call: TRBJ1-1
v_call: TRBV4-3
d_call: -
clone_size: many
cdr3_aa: CASSQDVFARARSSEAFF
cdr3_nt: TGCGCCAGCAGCCAAGATGTTTTCGCCCGGGCAAGGAGCTCTGAAGCTTTCTTT

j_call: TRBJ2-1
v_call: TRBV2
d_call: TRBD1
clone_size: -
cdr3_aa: CASSEQDRVSANEQFF
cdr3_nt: TGTGCCAGCAGTGAGCAGGACAGGGTTTCGGCCAATGAGCAGTTCTTC

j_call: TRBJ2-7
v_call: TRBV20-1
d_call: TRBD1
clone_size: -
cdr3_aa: CSASWGVDRGYEQYF
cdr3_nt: TGCAGTGCTAGTTGGGGTGTTGACAGGGGCTACGAGCAGTACTTC

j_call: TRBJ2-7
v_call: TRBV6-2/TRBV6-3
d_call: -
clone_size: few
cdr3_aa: CASTLRAAYEQYF
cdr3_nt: TGTGCCAGCACTTTACGGGCAGCATACGAGCAGTACTTC

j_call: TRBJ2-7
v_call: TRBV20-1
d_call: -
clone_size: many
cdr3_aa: CSARGGYSADYEQYF
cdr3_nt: TGCAGTGCTAGAGGGGGCTACTCGGCCGACTACGAGCAGTACTTC

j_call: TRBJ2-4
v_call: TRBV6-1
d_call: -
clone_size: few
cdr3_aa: CASSEGPSPVGVGIQYF
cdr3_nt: TGTGCCAGCAGTGAAGGTCCGTCCCCTGTGGGGGTCGGCATTCAGTACTTC

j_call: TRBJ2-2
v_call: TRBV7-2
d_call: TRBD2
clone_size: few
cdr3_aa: CASSWTSGGENTGELFF
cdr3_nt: TGTGCCAGCAGCTGGACTAGCGGGGGGGAGAACACCGGGGAGCTGTTTTTT

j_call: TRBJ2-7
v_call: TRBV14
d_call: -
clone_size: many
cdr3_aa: CASSHDSGTGVLSYEQYF
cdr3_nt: TGTGCCAGCAGCCACGACTCCGGCACGGGGGTGCTCTCCTACGAGCAGTACTTC

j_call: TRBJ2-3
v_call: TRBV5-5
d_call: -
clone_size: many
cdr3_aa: CASSFGYPSTQYF
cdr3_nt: TGTGCCAGCAGCTTTGGTTATCCGAGTACGCAGTATTTT